These T cell receptor beta chains were read from a single sample in a study of CXCR3-negative and CXCR3-positive naive CD8 T cells. TCRdb re-called the 5' RACE reads; one entry per CDR3 protein, DNA not given. The sample totals about 110,000 distinct CDR3 sequences. Specimen: naive CXCR3+ CD8+ T cells from blood. The receptors originated from a human donor in good health. Some clones in this sample may be carry-over from other donors' samples. Each CDR3 is given with its conserved first and last residue.

TRBV5-1	TRBJ2-3	CASSFEVRGTDTQYF
TRBV3-1	TRBJ1-1	CASSGGGLDTEAFF
TRBV4-3	TRBJ1-1	CASSPSGQGWVKNTEAFF
TRBV4-2	TRBJ1-1	CASSLARETEAFF
TRBV7-2	TRBJ2-2	CASSLAFLAGGLTGELFF
TRBV7-7	TRBJ2-2	CASSLLQGAGTGELFF
TRBV4-1	TRBJ2-3	CASSQARYTDTQYF
TRBV27	TRBJ2-7	CASRQVGGGRYEQYF
TRBV10-3	TRBJ2-7	CAISVGNKYEQYF
TRBV15	TRBJ2-3	CATSRETSTDTQYF
TRBV6-1	TRBJ1-1	CASSENFLNTEAFF
TRBV2	TRBJ1-4	CASSESWEPAEKLFF
TRBV7-9	TRBJ2-1	CASRALAEYNEQFF
TRBV29-1	TRBJ2-2	CALLLAAGELFF
TRBV27	TRBJ2-7	CASSFLNEQYF
TRBV19	TRBJ2-7	CASSVGLAGLSYEQYF
TRBV28	TRBJ2-5	CASSLFARGKTQYF
TRBV20-1	TRBJ2-2	CSARDVREANTGELFF
TRBV6-1	TRBJ2-1	CASSESHNSYNEQFF
TRBV7-3	TRBJ2-2	CASSRRPGQGRGTGELFF
TRBV15	TRBJ1-4	CATSQRQAGPNEKLFF
TRBV7-3	TRBJ2-5	CASSLTDGEETQYF
TRBV5-4	TRBJ2-7	CASSLGLASGEQYF
TRBV28	TRBJ2-1	CASSSGDRRRSEQFF
TRBV7-9	TRBJ1-1	CASSFPTGGVTEAFF
TRBV5-6	TRBJ1-2	CASSPGQLRRTF
TRBV6-5	TRBJ2-7	CASSYATGQNYEQYF
TRBV29-1	TRBJ2-5	CSVAPRGAGETQYF
TRBV27	TRBJ2-1	CASSSGGAGNEQFF
TRBV13	TRBJ2-1	CASSNRDQPYNEQFF
TRBV6-6	TRBJ2-1	CASTLTSGGTNEQFF
TRBV14	TRBJ2-7	CASSLQGVSYEQYF
TRBV20-1	TRBJ2-5	CSASPLAFLETQYF
TRBV7-9	TRBJ2-7	CASGFQDSYEQYF
TRBV3-1	TRBJ2-7	CASSQDRIAGDEQYF
TRBV6-2/TRBV6-3	TRBJ2-1	CASSRGGGDSYNEQFF
TRBV7-2	TRBJ2-7	CASSRWTGYEQYF
TRBV4-3	TRBJ2-2	CASSQVWNTGELFF
TRBV6-5	TRBJ1-2	CASSYSNFLDGYTF
TRBV20-1	TRBJ1-6	CSALQGQATYNSPLHF
TRBV10-2	TRBJ2-7	CASRADQYPYEQYF
TRBV7-9	TRBJ2-7	CASSFVSWGSYEQYF
TRBV4-3	TRBJ2-7	CASSQGEVAHEQYF
TRBV13	TRBJ2-5	CASTWGGGETQYF
TRBV9	TRBJ2-3	CASSVEMGPDTQYF
TRBV12-3/TRBV12-4	TRBJ1-1	CASSWRVLNTEAFF